This TCR beta chain is drawn from a study of blood T cell repertoires in COVID-19. The CDR3 is made up of 14 amino acids. V dropped 5 bases and J dropped 0 bases, with 8 bases sitting between them. Germline CDR1 and CDR2: SEHNR and FQNEAQ (reference sequence). Here immunoSEQ multiplex PCR was the method, and the copy in TCRdb shows in-frame clones only, minus some. The data contain approximately 290,000 clones, 70% to 90% of them singletons. The J gene is TRBJ1-5, the V gene TRBV7-9; D gene unclear. Sample: PBMCs or T cells enriched from blood (not recorded which). The source is a woman aged 30 to 39 who had recovered from COVID-19. CDR3 in DNA: TGTGCCAGCAGCCTAGAGAGTAGCAATCAGCCCCAGCATTTT. Its protein is CASSLESSNQPQHF.